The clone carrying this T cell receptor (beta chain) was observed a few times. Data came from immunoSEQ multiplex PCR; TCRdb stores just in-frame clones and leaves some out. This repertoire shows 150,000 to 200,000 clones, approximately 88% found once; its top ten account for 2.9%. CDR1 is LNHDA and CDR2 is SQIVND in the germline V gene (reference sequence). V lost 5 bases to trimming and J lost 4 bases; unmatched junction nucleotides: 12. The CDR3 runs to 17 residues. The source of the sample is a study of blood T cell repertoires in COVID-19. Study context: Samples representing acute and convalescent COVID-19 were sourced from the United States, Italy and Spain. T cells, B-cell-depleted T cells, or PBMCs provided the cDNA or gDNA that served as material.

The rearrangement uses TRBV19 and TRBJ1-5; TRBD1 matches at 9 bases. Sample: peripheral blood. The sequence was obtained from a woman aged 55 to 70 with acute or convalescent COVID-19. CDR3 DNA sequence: TGTGCCAGTAGTCCCATAAACAGGGGGCGCCTTAATCAGCCCCAGCATTTT. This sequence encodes CASSPINRGRLNQPQHF.